The 29 T cell receptor beta chains below come from one sample, sequenced in a study of monozygotic twins with inflammatory bowel disease. Reanalyzing the 5' RACE reads, TCRdb keeps one entry per CDR3 protein, without DNA. This sample's table has tens of thousands of distinct CDR3 sequences. Sequencing input: blood. The receptors were sampled from a human donor with ulcerative colitis or Crohn's disease, or a healthy co-twin of an affected twin (not recorded which).

This chain links TRBV27 with TRBJ1-1. This CDR3 comprises 14 residues. Germline V CDR1 and CDR2: MNHEY, SMNVEV (reference sequence). CDR3 region: CASSTQVWGTEAFF.

The chain employs TRBV11-2 and TRBJ2-7. This CDR3 contains 12 residues. Germline-derived CDR1 and CDR2 are SGHAT and FQNNGV. The CDR3 here is CASSFISYEQYF.

The chain combines TRBV20-1 with TRBJ2-7; TCRdb's D call of TRBD1 is untestable without DNA. CDR3 length equals 13 residues. The V gene's germline CDR1 is DFQATT and CDR2 SNEGSKA (reference sequence). This chain's CDR3 is CSARAGQGYEQYF.

This chain connects TRBV4-1 to TRBJ2-3; checking the TCRdb D call of TRBD2 is not possible without DNA. The CDR3 runs to 14 residues. Per the germline V gene, CDR1 is MGHRA and CDR2 is YSYEKL. CDR3 residues: CASSPVEVTDTQYF.

This rearrangement joins TRBV10-3 to TRBJ2-1; TCRdb selects TRBD1, and the lack of DNA leaves this call unchecked. The germline V gene has CDR1 ENHRY and CDR2 SYGVKD. CDR3 length: 15 residues. The CDR3 protein is CATLSPDRGKNEQFF.

This chain connects TRBV4-2 to TRBJ1-1. CDR1 and CDR2 (germline): LGHNA, YNFKEQ. The CDR3 has 15 residues. The CDR3 reads CASSQNRNSNTEAFF.

This chain uses TRBV11-1 with TRBJ2-3; as DNA is missing, the TRBD2 call by TCRdb cannot be tested. The CDR3 is 16 amino acids. Germline V gives CDR1 SGHAT, CDR2 FQDESV (reference sequence). Here the CDR3 reads CASSQWTSDVRDTQYF.

V is TRBV20-1 and J is TRBJ1-2. Germline loops: CDR1 DFQATT, CDR2 SNEGSKA (reference sequence). The CDR3 contains 14 residues. Here the CDR3 reads CSARPGLRVYGYTF.

V and J are TRBV7-6 and TRBJ2-3; TCRdb's assignment of TRBD2 cannot be checked, as there is no DNA. This CDR3 comprises 19 residues. Germline CDR1 reads SGHVS; CDR2 reads FNYEAQ. The CDR3 sequence: CASSLIAGLAGERTDTQYF.

The V call is TRBV6-5, the J call TRBJ1-2; with no DNA, the TCRdb D assignment of TRBD1 cannot be verified. This CDR3 is built from 15 residues. Germline CDR1 and CDR2: MNHEY and SVGAGI. The CDR3 spells CASSSPNTLNYGYTF.

The chain joins TRBV5-1 to TRBJ2-3; the D call from TCRdb, TRBD1, cannot be confirmed without DNA. The germline CDR1 and CDR2 sequences are SGHRS and YFSETQ. The length of the CDR3 is 14 residues. The CDR3 protein is CDSSWGTNVDTQYF.

This chain connects TRBV3-1 to TRBJ1-6; TCRdb's assignment of TRBD1 cannot be checked, as there is no DNA. There are 16 residues in the CDR3. The germline V gene has CDR1 LGHDT and CDR2 YNNKEL (reference sequence). This CDR3 reads CASSNQGGSYNSPLHF. Looking up the rest from reference TRBV3-1 and TRBJ1-6 gives the full variable domain: DTAVSQTPKYLVTQMGNDKSIKCEQNLGHDTMYWYKQDSKKFLKIMFSYNNKELIINETVPNRFSPKSPDKAHLNLHINSLELGDSAVYFCASSNQGGSYNSPLHFGNGTRLTVT.

V is TRBV11-2 and J is TRBJ2-1; TCRdb's D call of TRBD1 is untestable without DNA. The CDR3 spans 18 residues. In germline, CDR1 is SGHAT, CDR2 FQNNGV. The CDR3 loop reads CASSYSLRDRGAYNEQFF.

The chain couples TRBV5-1 to TRBJ2-1; TCRdb calls TRBD2, which cannot be checked without DNA. Germline CDR1 and CDR2: SGHRS and YFSETQ. CDR3 length equals 17 residues. This chain's CDR3 is CASSLGVAESSYNEQFF.

V and J are TRBV11-2 and TRBJ1-2; TCRdb returns TRBD1, unconfirmable since there is no DNA. From germline, CDR1 is SGHAT and CDR2 FQNNGV. This CDR3 contains 13 residues. The CDR3 loop reads CASSFQGFYGYTF.

This sequence joins TRBV12-3 or TRBV12-4 and TRBJ1-1; TCRdb outputs TRBD1, but without DNA this stays unchecked. This CDR3 region has 14 residues. CDR3: CASSGGSWNTEAFF.

The chain carries TRBV12-3 or TRBV12-4 and TRBJ1-4; TCRdb's assignment of TRBD1 cannot be checked, as there is no DNA. This CDR3 comprises 15 residues. The chain's CDR3 is CASSLFWDRGEKLFF.

The chain has TRBV3-1 and TRBJ1-1; the TCRdb call, TRBD1, lacks DNA for checking. The CDR3 runs to 16 residues. Per germline, CDR1 LGHDT and CDR2 YNNKEL (reference sequence). Here the CDR3 reads CASSSWEGTVNTEAFF.

This sequence joins TRBV4-2 and TRBJ1-5. The CDR3 is 15 amino acids. The germline CDR1 and CDR2 sequences are LGHNA and YNFKEQ. The CDR3 loop reads CASSQDRASGEPQHF.

J is TRBJ1-1 and V is TRBV5-1; the D call from TCRdb, TRBD1, cannot be confirmed without DNA. The CDR3 extends over 14 amino acids. The V gene's germline CDR1 is SGHRS and CDR2 YFSETQ. CDR3 loop: CASSTQGAYTEAFF.

This rearrangement joins TRBV4-1 to TRBJ2-5. Germline V lookup: CDR1 MGHRA, CDR2 YSYEKL. The CDR3 has 16 amino acids. CDR3 protein: CASSQDLGGYQETQYF.

In terms of frequency, this clonotype is medium-sized. The CDR3 region is CASSLQGGTHQPQHF. This chain links TRBV7-8 with TRBJ1-5; TCRdb's D gene call, TRBD1, goes unchecked for lack of DNA. Germline CDR1 is SGHVS and CDR2 is FQNEAQ. The CDR3 loop spans 15 amino acids. The whole variable domain, remainder taken from reference TRBV7-8 and TRBJ1-5, is GAGVSQSPRYKVAKRGQDVALRCDPISGHVSLFWYQQALGQGPEFLTYFQNEAQLDKSGLPSDRFFAERPEGSVSTLKIQRTQQEDSAVYLCASSLQGGTHQPQHFGDGTRLSIL.

V usage is TRBV7-8 and J usage is TRBJ2-1; TCRdb lists TRBD2, though no DNA is available to test this call. Per the germline V gene, CDR1 is SGHVS and CDR2 is FQNEAQ. The CDR3 loop spans 20 amino acids. The CDR3 is CASSLALGGSFPNSYNEQFF. Supplemented by reference TRBV7-8 and TRBJ2-1, the full variable domain reads GAGVSQSPRYKVAKRGQDVALRCDPISGHVSLFWYQQALGQGPEFLTYFQNEAQLDKSGLPSDRFFAERPEGSVSTLKIQRTQQEDSAVYLCASSLALGGSFPNSYNEQFFGPGTRLTVL.

The J gene is TRBJ2-3, the V gene TRBV20-1. The CDR3 extends over 11 amino acids. Germline-derived CDR1 and CDR2 are DFQATT and SNEGSKA (reference sequence). The CDR3 here is CSALSVDTQYF.

V and J are TRBV6-1 and TRBJ1-4; the TCRdb D gene call, TRBD1, has no DNA to confirm it. This CDR3 comprises 16 residues. Germline loops: CDR1 MNHNS, CDR2 SASEGT. The CDR3 sequence is CASSDFQGSTNEKLFF.

J is TRBJ1-2 and V is TRBV27; TCRdb reports TRBD1, a call that lacks DNA to check it against. This CDR3 is 13 amino acids long. Germline V gene lookup returns CDR1 MNHEY and CDR2 SMNVEV (reference sequence). CDR3 in amino acids: CASSLKGDYGYTF.

V is TRBV4-1 and J is TRBJ1-1; no DNA is available, so the TRBD1 call from TCRdb remains unchecked. Germline V gives CDR1 MGHRA, CDR2 YSYEKL. This CDR3 is 14 amino acids long. This CDR3 reads CASSRRDRGPEAFF.

This chain links TRBV20-1 with TRBJ2-7; the D call of TRBD1 rests on TCRdb alone, since no DNA is present to check it. The CDR3 runs 15 residues. The germline CDR1 and CDR2 sequences are DFQATT and SNEGSKA (reference sequence). The CDR3 loop is CSAKAGQETSYEQYF.

This chain links TRBV14 with TRBJ2-7; TCRdb's D call, TRBD2, is unchecked because there is no DNA. Looked up from germline, CDR1 is SGHDN and CDR2 is FVKESK. This CDR3 contains 16 residues. The CDR3 reads CASSRDDGSGDYEQYF.